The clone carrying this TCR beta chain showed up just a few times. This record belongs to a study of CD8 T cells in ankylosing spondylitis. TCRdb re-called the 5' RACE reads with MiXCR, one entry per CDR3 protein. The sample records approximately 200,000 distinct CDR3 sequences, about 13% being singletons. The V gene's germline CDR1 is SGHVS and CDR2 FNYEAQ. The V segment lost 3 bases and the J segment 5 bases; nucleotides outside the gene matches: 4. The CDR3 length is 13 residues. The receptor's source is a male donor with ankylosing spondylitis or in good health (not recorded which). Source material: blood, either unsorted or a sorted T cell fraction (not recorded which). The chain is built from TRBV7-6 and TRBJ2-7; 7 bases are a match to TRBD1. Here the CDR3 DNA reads TGTGCCAGCAGCTTCTCACAGGGGAACGAGCAGTACTTC. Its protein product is CASSFSQGNEQYF.